Shown below are 30 T cell receptor beta chains from a single sample sequenced in a study of Ad26.COV2.S vaccination and SARS-CoV-2 variants. Clones were read by immunoSEQ multiplex PCR, and TCRdb kept only the in-frame ones, dropping some. There are roughly 150,000 clones in the sample; just over 85% occur only once, and more than 4.5% lies in the top ten. Sequencing used peripheral blood, obtained after recovery from COVID-19. The receptor source for this set is a human donor who had recovered from COVID-19.

The chain employs TRBV11-2 and TRBJ1-4; possible D gene TRBD1, 5 bases. V was cut by 7 bases and J by 0 bases, with 9 bases left in between. This CDR3 is 14 amino acids long. Germline CDR1 SGHAT, CDR2 FQNNGV. The CDR3: CASTLGPTNEKLFF. CDR3 nucleotides: TGTGCCAGCACTTTGGGGCCAACTAATGAAAAACTGTTTTTT.

V is TRBV30 and J is TRBJ2-1; 9 positions match TRBD2. After removal of 4 bases from V and 8 bases from J, the junction contained 6 bases not matched to a gene. CDR1 GTSNPN and CDR2 SVGIG come from the germline V gene (reference sequence). The CDR3 length is 13 residues. CDR3 DNA sequence: TGTGCCTGGAAGCGGGGGGCGGGGGATGAGCAGTTCTTC. Translating gives CAWKRGAGDEQFF.

The rearrangement joins TRBV7-2 to TRBJ1-1; D remains unclear. The CDR3 loop spans 14 amino acids. Germline V lookup: CDR1 SGHTA, CDR2 FQGNSA. Trimming took 1 base from V and 7 from J, leaving 13 bases between them. The CDR3 sequence is CASSLVMGTNEAFF. In DNA form, the CDR3 reads TGTGCCAGCAGCTTAGTAATGGGAACCAATGAAGCTTTCTTT.

This clone has only a few counts. The rearrangement joins TRBV6-5 to TRBJ1-6; D unresolved. V was clipped by 6 bases and J by 7 bases, with 7 bases between them. In germline, CDR1 is MNHEY, CDR2 SVGAGI. The CDR3 sequence is 12 residues long. CDR3 region: CASRRSNSPLHF. The CDR3 DNA reads TGTGCCAGCAGAAGGAGCAATTCACCCCTCCACTTT.

The chain joins TRBV6-1 to TRBJ1-2; 9 positions match TRBD1. The CDR3 is 16 residues long. After removal of 4 bases from V and 4 bases from J, the junction contained 10 bases not matched to a gene. The germline V gene has CDR1 MNHNS and CDR2 SASEGT. The CDR3 nucleotides read TGTGCCAGCAGTGTTACACGGGACAGGGCCTTCTATGGCTACACCTTC. Encoded protein: CASSVTRDRAFYGYTF.

This rearrangement joins TRBV6-5 to TRBJ2-2, with 11 bases aligning to TRBD1. Germline trimming cut 8 bases from V and 6 bases from J; bases unmatched to any gene: 5. This CDR3 has 14 amino acids. Germline CDR1 and CDR2: MNHEY and SVGAGI. The CDR3 region is CASLDRGHSGELFF. The CDR3 DNA reads TGTGCCAGCCTGGACAGGGGGCACTCCGGGGAGCTGTTTTTT.

The CDR3 nucleotides are TGTGCCAGCAGTATGGACGGTTACACCTTC. It specifies CASSMDGYTF. V usage is TRBV7-9 and J usage is TRBJ1-2; D uncertain. Germline-derived CDR1 and CDR2 are SEHNR and FQNEAQ (reference sequence). The CDR3 runs 10 residues. Trimming took 6 bases from V and 11 from J, leaving 10 bases between them.

V gene TRBV2 combines with J gene TRBJ2-7; D call uncertain. Trimming left V 3 bases short and J 0 bases short, with 6 bases between. The CDR3 has 13 residues. CDR1 is SNHLY, CDR2 FYNNEI, per germline. The CDR3: CASSDVSSYEQYF. Here the CDR3 DNA reads TGTGCCAGCAGTGACGTTTCCTCCTACGAGCAGTACTTC.

This chain connects TRBV15 to TRBJ2-7; TRBD1 matches 8 bases. The CDR3 is 15 amino acids. The V gene end was trimmed by 3 bases and the J gene end by 2 bases; junction bases not matched to a gene: 6. Germline CDR1 is LNHNV and CDR2 is YYDKDF (reference sequence). The CDR3 is CATSSDVDRAYEQYF. In DNA, the CDR3 is TGTGCCACCAGCAGTGACGTGGACAGGGCCTACGAGCAGTACTTC.

CDR3 DNA sequence: TGTGCCAGCAGTTACGGTACGACAGGGAATGAAAAACTGTTTTTT. Translation: CASSYGTTGNEKLFF. This chain links TRBV6-5 with TRBJ1-4; TRBD1 matches at 7 bases. V lost 2 bases, J lost 5 bases, and 5 bases stayed unmatched. Germline V gene data show CDR1 as MNHEY and CDR2 as SVGAGI. This CDR3 has 15 residues.

This clone is a singleton in its sample. The chain employs TRBV6-2 or TRBV6-3 and TRBJ2-7; D not resolved. V lost 2 bases and J 7 bases, leaving 15 bases between the germline ends. This CDR3 is 14 amino acids long. CDR1 is MNHEY, CDR2 SVGEGT, per germline. CDR3 DNA sequence: TGTGCCAGCAGTTACCAGTGGTGGGGTTCGGAGCAGTACTTC. Translating it yields CASSYQWWGSEQYF.

The chain recombines TRBV14 with TRBJ1-1, with a possible D match to TRBD1 (5 bases). This CDR3 comprises 13 residues. CDR1 and CDR2 from the germline V gene are SGHDN and FVKESK. The V end was cut by 4 bases, the J end by 4 bases, with 10 bases between. The CDR3, as DNA: TGTGCCAGCAGCCTCGGGGCAGGCACTGAAGCTTTCTTT. It is translated as CASSLGAGTEAFF. The whole variable domain, remainder taken from reference TRBV14 and TRBJ1-1, is EAGVTQFPSHSVIEKGQTVTLRCDPISGHDNLYWYRRVMGKEIKFLLHFVKESKQDESGMPNNRFLAERTGGTYSTLKVQPAELEDSGVYFCASSLGAGTEAFFGQGTRLTVV.

V and J are TRBV9 and TRBJ2-3; 8 positions agree with TRBD2. The CDR3 is 14 amino acids. Germline CDR1 SGDLS, CDR2 YYNGEE. The V gene end was trimmed by 0 bases and the J gene end by 6 bases; junction bases not matched to a gene: 3. The CDR3 nucleotides are TGTGCCAGCAGCGTAGATGGCGGGGGGGATACGCAGTATTTT. Its protein product is CASSVDGGGDTQYF.

As DNA, the CDR3 is TGTGCCAGCAGCGTAGCTACGGTCGGGAGCACAGATACGCAGTATTTT. Protein product: CASSVATVGSTDTQYF. The chain links TRBV9 to TRBJ2-3; no definite D call. The CDR3 runs 16 residues. Germline CDR1 reads SGDLS; CDR2 reads YYNGEE. Trimming shortened V by 0 bases and J by 0 bases, and 11 bases separated the two germline ends.

CDR3 coding DNA: TGTGCCAGCTCCCGCAGGGGGCGAGGGACTAATGAAAAACTGTTTTTT. Its translation is CASSRRGRGTNEKLFF. The chain links TRBV27 to TRBJ1-4, with 8 bases matching TRBD1. The trim removed 8 bases at V and 2 bases at J, leaving 10 bases unmatched. The CDR3 has 16 residues. In germline, CDR1 is MNHEY, CDR2 SMNVEV (reference sequence).

This clone has a handful of counts. The gene calls are TRBV7-8 and TRBJ1-3; 12 bases line up with TRBD1. V shed 6 bases and J 4 bases; nucleotides not matched to a gene: 13. The CDR3 length is 18 residues. Germline CDR1 reads SGHVS; CDR2 reads FQNEAQ. The CDR3 loop is CASRPGQGAFELGNTIYF. CDR3 coding DNA: TGTGCCAGCAGACCGGGACAGGGGGCTTTTGAGCTCGGAAACACCATATATTTT.

The chain links TRBV2 to TRBJ2-3; D could derive from TRBD1 or TRBD2 (5 bases each). CDR3 length: 13 amino acids. Germline lookup yields CDR1 SNHLY and CDR2 FYNNEI. V dropped 5 bases and J dropped 4 bases, with 10 bases sitting between them. Written as DNA, the CDR3 is TGTGCCAGCAGTAAGGGACGGCCAGATACGCAGTATTTT. Translating gives CASSKGRPDTQYF.

CDR3 nucleotide sequence: TGTGCCAGCAGTTCCTACGACAGGCTCCGTGTCGGCAATCAGCCCCAGCATTTT. This gives the protein CASSSYDRLRVGNQPQHF. The chain is built from TRBV6-2 or TRBV6-3 and TRBJ1-5; D is possibly TRBD1 (6 bases). V was clipped by 4 bases and J by 2 bases, with 21 bases between them. The germline V gene encodes CDR1 MNHEY and CDR2 SVGEGT. CDR3 length: 18 residues.

The CDR3 region is CASSQERVVTGELFF. DNA for the CDR3: TGCGCCAGCAGCCAAGAACGGGTTGTAACCGGGGAGCTGTTTTTT. The chain links TRBV4-3 to TRBJ2-2, with D unclear. This CDR3 has 15 residues. Germline V CDR1 and CDR2: LGHNA, YSLEER. The V end was cut by 0 bases, the J end by 5 bases, with 10 bases between.

The V and J genes are TRBV7-8 and TRBJ2-1; possible D gene TRBD2, 5 bases. Looked up from germline, CDR1 is SGHVS and CDR2 is FQNEAQ. V was trimmed by 4 bases and J by 4 bases, leaving 20 bases between them. The length of the CDR3 is 17 residues. The CDR3 spells CASSYPRSARTYNEQFF. The CDR3 DNA sequence: TGTGCCAGCAGCTACCCGAGGTCAGCGAGGACTTACAATGAGCAGTTCTTC.

This chain uses TRBV18 with TRBJ2-1, with D possibly TRBD2 on 6 matching bases. V shed 0 bases and J shed 4 bases, with 13 bases lying between them. Per the germline V gene, CDR1 is KGHSH and CDR2 is LQKENI. The CDR3 length is 16 residues. The CDR3 loop is CASSPPGGVGYNEQFF. The CDR3 coding sequence is TGTGCCAGCTCACCACCGGGCGGGGTGGGGTACAATGAGCAGTTCTTC.

This chain joins TRBV7-6 and TRBJ1-2; TRBD1 matches at 8 bases. The CDR3 extends over 15 amino acids. Germline CDR1 and CDR2: SGHVS and FNYEAQ. Trimming removed 4 bases from V and 8 bases from J; junction bases left unmatched: 12. The chain's CDR3 is CASSSSRAGGDGYTF. The CDR3 nucleotides read TGTGCCAGCAGCTCCAGCCGAGCAGGGGGCGACGGCTACACCTTC. The full variable domain, with the rest looked up from reference TRBV7-6 and TRBJ1-2, is GAGVSQSPRYKVTKRGQDVALRCDPISGHVSLYWYRQALGQGPEFLTYFNYEAQQDKSGLPNDRFSAERPEGSISTLTIQRTEQRDSAMYRCASSSSRAGGDGYTFGSGTRLTVV.

The chain combines TRBV24-1 with TRBJ2-2; the match to TRBD1 covers 7 bases. V lost 1 base and J lost 1; bases outside the gene matches: 2. Germline V gene lookup returns CDR1 KGHDR and CDR2 SFDVKD. The length of the CDR3 is 16 residues. CDR3 nucleotides: TGTGCCACCAGTGATTTAGGGACAGAGAACACCGGGGAGCTGTTTTTT. Encoded protein: CATSDLGTENTGELFF.

CDR3 loop: CAISALTTLMTDGYTF. CDR3 coding DNA: TGTGCCATCAGTGCCCTTACGACACTAATGACGGATGGCTACACCTTC. V and J are TRBV10-3 and TRBJ1-2; D is unresolved. There are 16 residues in the CDR3. Germline assignment: CDR1 ENHRY and CDR2 SYGVKD. Trimming cost V 4 bases and J 6 bases, with 21 bases left between them.

The chain employs TRBV2 and TRBJ2-7; D is tentatively TRBD1 or TRBD2 (6 bases each). The CDR3 spans 15 residues. The V and J ends lost 0 bases and 3 bases respectively, with 12 bases between them. Per germline, CDR1 SNHLY and CDR2 FYNNEI. This chain's CDR3 is CASSEAGGRIYEQYF. The CDR3 DNA is TGTGCCAGCAGTGAAGCGGGGGGCAGGATCTACGAGCAGTACTTC. The full variable domain, its missing parts supplied by reference TRBV2 and TRBJ2-7, is EPEVTQTPSHQVTQMGQEVILRCVPISNHLYFYWYRQILGQKVEFLVSFYNNEISEKSEIFDDQFSVERPDGSNFTLKIRSTKLEDSAMYFCASSEAGGRIYEQYFGPGTRLTVT.

The chain employs TRBV27 and TRBJ2-7; no clear D gene. CDR1 and CDR2 from the germline V gene are MNHEY and SMNVEV (reference sequence). With 8 bases removed from V and 5 bases from J, the gap between germline ends came to 10 bases. CDR3 size: 11 residues. The CDR3 region has the DNA TGTGCCAGCGATTCGTCCCACGAGCAGTACTTC. It specifies CASDSSHEQYF.

This clone was found once. The rearrangement joins TRBV6-5 to TRBJ2-7; 9 bases align to TRBD2. Trimming at V came to 5 bases and at J to 1 base, leaving 6 bases not matched to a gene. Germline V gene sequence: CDR1 MNHEY, CDR2 SVGAGI. The CDR3 spans 15 residues. The DNA for the CDR3 is TGTGCCAGCAGTACCGGGACTAGCCTTTCCTACGAGCAGTACTTC. This sequence encodes CASSTGTSLSYEQYF.

The gene calls are TRBV20-1 and TRBJ1-2; no reliable D call. Trimming took 6 bases from V and 7 from J, leaving 9 bases between them. The CDR3 is made up of 10 amino acids. CDR1 is DFQATT, CDR2 SNEGSKA, per germline (reference sequence). CDR3 sequence reads: CSARWGGYTF. CDR3 DNA sequence: TGCAGTGCCCGGTGGGGTGGCTACACCTTC.

The rearrangement joins TRBV2 to TRBJ2-2, with 11 bases fitting TRBD1. The V gene end was trimmed by 2 bases and the J gene end by 6 bases; junction bases not matched to a gene: 11. The CDR3 covers 18 residues. Germline CDR1 and CDR2: SNHLY and FYNNEI. CDR3 loop: CASSESLRTGGVSGELFF. As DNA, the CDR3 is TGTGCCAGCAGTGAATCTCTTCGGACAGGGGGCGTATCCGGGGAGCTGTTTTTT.

V and J are TRBV3-1 (or the pseudogene TRBV3-2) and TRBJ1-1, with 7 bases fitting TRBD1. The CDR3 loop spans 14 amino acids. Trimming cost V 5 bases and J 7 bases; bases outside gene matches: 10. Germline loops: CDR1 LGHDT, CDR2 YNNKEL (reference sequence). The CDR3 is CASSYGQDPIEAFF. In DNA form, the CDR3 reads TGTGCCAGCAGCTACGGACAGGACCCGATTGAAGCTTTCTTT.